The TCR beta chain under discussion was sequenced for a study of blood T cells in healthy people across ages. The V gene end was trimmed by 0 bases and the J gene end by 6 bases; junction bases not matched to a gene: 12. Germline V CDR1 and CDR2: DFQATT, SNEGSKA (reference sequence). This CDR3 is 17 amino acids long. Next came a second PCR, run for about 6 to 11 cycles, which used a sample-barcoded 5' primer along with a J-beta primer mix. TCRdb analysed the 5' RACE reads with MiXCR anew, one entry per CDR3 protein. The sample lists about 580,000 distinct CDR3 sequences, under 55% occurring once. This TCR came from an elderly man in good health. Sequencing was carried out using blood. V usage is TRBV20-1 and J usage is TRBJ2-5, with TRBD2 matching over 11 bases. CDR3 protein: CSARDVLTSGTTKTQYF. The CDR3 DNA follows: TGCAGTGCTAGAGATGTGCTGACTAGCGGGACAACGAAGACCCAGTACTTC.